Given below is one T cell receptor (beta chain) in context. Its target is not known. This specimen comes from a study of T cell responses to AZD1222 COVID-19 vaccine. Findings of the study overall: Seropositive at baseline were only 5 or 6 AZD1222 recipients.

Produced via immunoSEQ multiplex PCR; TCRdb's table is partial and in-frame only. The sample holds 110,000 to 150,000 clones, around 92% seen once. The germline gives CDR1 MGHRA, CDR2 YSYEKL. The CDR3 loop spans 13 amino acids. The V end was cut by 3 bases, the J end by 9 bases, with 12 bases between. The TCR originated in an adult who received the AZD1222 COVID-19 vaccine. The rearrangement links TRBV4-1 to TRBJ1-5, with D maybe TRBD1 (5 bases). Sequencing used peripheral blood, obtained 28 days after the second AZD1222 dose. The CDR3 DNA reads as TGCGCCAGCAGCCAGGGGGGACCTGGGCCCCAGCATTTT. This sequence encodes CASSQGGPGPQHF.